Here is one T cell receptor beta chain with its context. The data were obtained in a study of blood T cell repertoires in COVID-19. Overall study: Samples taken during acute and convalescent COVID-19 were collected in the United States, Italy and Spain. T cells, B-cell-depleted T cells, or PBMCs supplied cDNA or gDNA.

Under the authors' procedure: Using reference gene primer amplification, nucleated cell counts were estimated. Data came from immunoSEQ multiplex PCR; TCRdb stores just in-frame clones and leaves some out. V and J calls and clone size come straight from that table; D and trimming were deduced from the DNA. The sample records over 85,000 clones, roughly 87% being singletons. The clonotype comes from a man in his sixties with acute or convalescent COVID-19. The sequencing sample was made of peripheral blood.

The CDR3 protein is CAISGTGVNGELFF. Here the CDR3 DNA reads TGTGCCATCAGTGGGACAGGGGTCAACGGGGAGCTGTTTTTT. The chain uses TRBV10-3 and TRBJ2-2; the match to TRBD1 covers 9 bases. Germline CDR1 ENHRY, CDR2 SYGVKD. V shed 4 bases, J shed 7 bases, and the junction held 4 bases outside the gene matches. This CDR3 is built from 14 residues.